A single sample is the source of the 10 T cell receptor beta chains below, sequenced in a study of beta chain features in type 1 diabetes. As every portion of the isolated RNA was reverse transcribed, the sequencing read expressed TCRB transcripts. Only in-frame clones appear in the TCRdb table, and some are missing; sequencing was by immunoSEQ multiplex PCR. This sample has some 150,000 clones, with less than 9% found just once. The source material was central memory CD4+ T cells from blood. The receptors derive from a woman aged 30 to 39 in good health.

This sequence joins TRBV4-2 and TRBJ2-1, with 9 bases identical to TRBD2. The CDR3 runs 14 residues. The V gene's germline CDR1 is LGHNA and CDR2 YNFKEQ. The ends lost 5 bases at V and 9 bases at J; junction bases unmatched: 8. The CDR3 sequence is CASSFRLAGSEQFF. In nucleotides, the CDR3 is TGTGCCAGCAGCTTTCGTCTAGCGGGAAGTGAGCAGTTCTTC.

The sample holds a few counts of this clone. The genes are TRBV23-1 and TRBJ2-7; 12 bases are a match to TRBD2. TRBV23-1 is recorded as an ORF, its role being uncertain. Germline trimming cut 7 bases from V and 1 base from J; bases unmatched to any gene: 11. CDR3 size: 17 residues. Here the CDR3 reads CASKRASGRAGSYEQYF. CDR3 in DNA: TGCGCCAGCAAAAGGGCTAGCGGGAGGGCCGGGTCCTACGAGCAGTACTTC.

In DNA form, the CDR3 reads TGTGCCAGCAGCCCCAATAGCGGGAGCGAGACCCAGTACTTC. It yields the protein CASSPNSGSETQYF. The V and J genes are TRBV7-3 and TRBJ2-5, with 9 bases aligning to TRBD2. V gave up 5 bases and J gave up 5 bases; unmatched junction bases: 6. The CDR3 extends over 14 amino acids. From germline, CDR1 is SGHTA and CDR2 FQGTGA.

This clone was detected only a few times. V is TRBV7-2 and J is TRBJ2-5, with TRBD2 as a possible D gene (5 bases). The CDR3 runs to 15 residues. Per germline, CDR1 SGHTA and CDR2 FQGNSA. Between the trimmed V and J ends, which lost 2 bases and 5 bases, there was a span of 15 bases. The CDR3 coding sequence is TGTGCCAGCAGCTTAAGCGGTAGCGCCTGGGAGACCCAGTACTTC. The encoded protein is CASSLSGSAWETQYF.

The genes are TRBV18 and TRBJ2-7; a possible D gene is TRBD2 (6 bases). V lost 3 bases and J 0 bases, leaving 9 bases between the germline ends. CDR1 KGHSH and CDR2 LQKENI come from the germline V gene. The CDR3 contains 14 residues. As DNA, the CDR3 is TGTGCCAGCTCACCTCGGAGGGTCTCCTACGAGCAGTACTTC. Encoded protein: CASSPRRVSYEQYF.

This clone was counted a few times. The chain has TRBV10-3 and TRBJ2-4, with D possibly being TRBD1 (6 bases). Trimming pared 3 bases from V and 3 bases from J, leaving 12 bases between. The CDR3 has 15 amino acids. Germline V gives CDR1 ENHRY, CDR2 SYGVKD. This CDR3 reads CAISDQGFGKNIQYF. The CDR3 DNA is TGTGCCATCAGTGACCAGGGGTTTGGCAAAAACATTCAGTACTTC.

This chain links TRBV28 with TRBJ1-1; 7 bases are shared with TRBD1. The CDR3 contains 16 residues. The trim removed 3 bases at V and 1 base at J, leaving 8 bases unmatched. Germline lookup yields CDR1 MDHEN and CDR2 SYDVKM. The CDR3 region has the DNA TGTGCCAGCAGTTTCGTATTGGGACAGACGAACACTGAAGCTTTCTTT. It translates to CASSFVLGQTNTEAFF.

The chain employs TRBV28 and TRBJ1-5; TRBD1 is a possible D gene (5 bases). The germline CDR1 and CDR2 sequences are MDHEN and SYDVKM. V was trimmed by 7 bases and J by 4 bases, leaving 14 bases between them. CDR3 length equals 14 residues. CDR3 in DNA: TGTGCCAGCACCCCTAGGGGAAAGAATCAGCCCCAGCATTTT. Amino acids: CASTPRGKNQPQHF.

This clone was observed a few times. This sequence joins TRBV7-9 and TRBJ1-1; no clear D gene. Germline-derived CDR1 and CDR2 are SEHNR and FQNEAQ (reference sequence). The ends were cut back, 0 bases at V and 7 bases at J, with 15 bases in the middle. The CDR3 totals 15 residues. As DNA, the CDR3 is TGTGCCAGCAGCTTAGCCGCAGCGCAGACCGGTGAAGCTTTCTTT. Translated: CASSLAAAQTGEAFF.

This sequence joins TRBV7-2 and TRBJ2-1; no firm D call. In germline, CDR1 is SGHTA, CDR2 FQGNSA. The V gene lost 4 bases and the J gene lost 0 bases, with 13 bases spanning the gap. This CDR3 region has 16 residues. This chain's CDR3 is CASSSNPLSSYNEQFF. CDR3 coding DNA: TGTGCCAGCAGCTCAAATCCCCTAAGCTCCTACAATGAGCAGTTCTTC.